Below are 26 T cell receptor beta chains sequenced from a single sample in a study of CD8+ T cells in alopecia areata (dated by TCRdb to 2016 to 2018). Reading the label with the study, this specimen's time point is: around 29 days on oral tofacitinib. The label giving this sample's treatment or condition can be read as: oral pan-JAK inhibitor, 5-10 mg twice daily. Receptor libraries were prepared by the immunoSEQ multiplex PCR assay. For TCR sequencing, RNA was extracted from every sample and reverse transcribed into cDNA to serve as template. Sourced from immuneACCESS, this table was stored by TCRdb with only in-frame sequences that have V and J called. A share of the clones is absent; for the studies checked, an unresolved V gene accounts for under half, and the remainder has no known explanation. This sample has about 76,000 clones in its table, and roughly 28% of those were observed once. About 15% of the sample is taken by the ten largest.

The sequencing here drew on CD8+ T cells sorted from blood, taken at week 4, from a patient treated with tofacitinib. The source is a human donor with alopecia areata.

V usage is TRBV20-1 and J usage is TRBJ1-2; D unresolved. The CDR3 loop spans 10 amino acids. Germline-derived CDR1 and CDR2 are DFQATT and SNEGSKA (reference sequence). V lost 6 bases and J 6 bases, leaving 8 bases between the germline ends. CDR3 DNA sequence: TGCAGTGCCAGCGGGGATGGCTACACCTTC. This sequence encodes CSASGDGYTF.

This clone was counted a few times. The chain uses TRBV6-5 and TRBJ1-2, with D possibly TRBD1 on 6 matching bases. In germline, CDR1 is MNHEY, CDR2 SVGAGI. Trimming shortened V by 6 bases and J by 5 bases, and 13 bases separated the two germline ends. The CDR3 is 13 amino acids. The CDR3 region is CASSGQLLYGYTF. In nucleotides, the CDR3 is TGTGCCAGCAGCGGACAGCTTCTATATGGCTACACCTTC.

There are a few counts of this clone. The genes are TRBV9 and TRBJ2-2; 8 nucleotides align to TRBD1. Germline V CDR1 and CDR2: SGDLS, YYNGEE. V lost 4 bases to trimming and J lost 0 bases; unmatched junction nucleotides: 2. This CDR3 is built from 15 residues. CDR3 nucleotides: TGTGCCAGCAGCTTACAGGGGGCGAACACCGGGGAGCTGTTTTTT. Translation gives CASSLQGANTGELFF.

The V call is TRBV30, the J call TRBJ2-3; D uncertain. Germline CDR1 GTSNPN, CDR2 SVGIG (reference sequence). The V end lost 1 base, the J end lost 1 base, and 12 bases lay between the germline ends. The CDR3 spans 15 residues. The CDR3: CAWSAGLVRTDTQYF. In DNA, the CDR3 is TGTGCCTGGAGTGCGGGCCTAGTTCGCACAGATACGCAGTATTTT.

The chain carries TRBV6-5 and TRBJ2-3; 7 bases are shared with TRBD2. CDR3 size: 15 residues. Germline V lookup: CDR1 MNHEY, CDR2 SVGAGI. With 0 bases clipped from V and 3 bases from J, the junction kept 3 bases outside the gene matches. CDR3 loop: CASSYSGGRTDTQYF. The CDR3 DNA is TGTGCCAGCAGTTACTCAGGCGGGAGAACAGATACGCAGTATTTT.

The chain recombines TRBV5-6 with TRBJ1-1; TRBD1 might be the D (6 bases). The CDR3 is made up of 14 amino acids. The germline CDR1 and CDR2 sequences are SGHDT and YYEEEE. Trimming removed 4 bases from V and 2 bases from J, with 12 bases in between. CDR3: CASSLIGGNTEAFF. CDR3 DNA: TGTGCCAGCAGCCTTATCGGGGGCAACACTGAAGCTTTCTTT.

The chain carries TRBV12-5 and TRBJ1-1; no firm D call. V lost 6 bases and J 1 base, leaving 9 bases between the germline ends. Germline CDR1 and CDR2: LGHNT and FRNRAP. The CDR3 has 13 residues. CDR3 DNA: TGTGCTAGTGGCAGAAGTGGGAACACTGAAGCTTTCTTT. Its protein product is CASGRSGNTEAFF.

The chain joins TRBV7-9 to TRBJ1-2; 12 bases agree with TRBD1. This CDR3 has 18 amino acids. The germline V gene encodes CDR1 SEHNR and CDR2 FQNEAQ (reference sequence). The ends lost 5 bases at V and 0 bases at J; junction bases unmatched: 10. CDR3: CASSAGTGGFLANYGYTF. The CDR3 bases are TGTGCCAGCAGCGCCGGGACAGGGGGCTTCTTAGCTAACTATGGCTACACCTTC.

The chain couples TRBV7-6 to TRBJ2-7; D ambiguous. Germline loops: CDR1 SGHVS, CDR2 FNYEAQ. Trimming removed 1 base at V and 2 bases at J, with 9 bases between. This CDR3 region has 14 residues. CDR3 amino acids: CASSLEPETYEQYF. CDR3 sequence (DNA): TGTGCCAGCAGCTTAGAGCCAGAAACCTACGAGCAGTACTTC.

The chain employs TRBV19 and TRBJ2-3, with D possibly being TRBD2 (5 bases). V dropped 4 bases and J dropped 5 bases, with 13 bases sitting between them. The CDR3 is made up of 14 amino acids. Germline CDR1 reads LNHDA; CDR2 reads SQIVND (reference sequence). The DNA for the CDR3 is TGTGCCAGTAGTAGGCTAGGGAGTCAAGATACGCAGTATTTT. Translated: CASSRLGSQDTQYF. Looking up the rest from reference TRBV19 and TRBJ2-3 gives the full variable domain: DGGITQSPKYLFRKEGQNVTLSCEQNLNHDAMYWYRQDPGQGLRLIYYSQIVNDFQKGDIAEGYSVSREKKESFPLTVTSAQKNPTAFYLCASSRLGSQDTQYFGPGTRLTVL.

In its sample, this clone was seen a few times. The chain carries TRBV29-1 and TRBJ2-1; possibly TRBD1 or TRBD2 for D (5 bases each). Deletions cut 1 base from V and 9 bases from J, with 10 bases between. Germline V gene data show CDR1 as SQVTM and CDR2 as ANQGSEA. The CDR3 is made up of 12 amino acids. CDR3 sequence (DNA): TGCAGCGTTGAAGGGGGGTTAGGTGAGCAGTTCTTC. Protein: CSVEGGLGEQFF.

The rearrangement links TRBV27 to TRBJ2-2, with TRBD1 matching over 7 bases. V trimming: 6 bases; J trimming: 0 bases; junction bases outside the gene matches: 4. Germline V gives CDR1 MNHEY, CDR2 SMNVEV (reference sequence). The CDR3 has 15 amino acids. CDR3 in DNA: TGTGCCAGCAGCTTTGGGACAGCGAACACCGGGGAGCTGTTTTTT. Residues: CASSFGTANTGELFF.

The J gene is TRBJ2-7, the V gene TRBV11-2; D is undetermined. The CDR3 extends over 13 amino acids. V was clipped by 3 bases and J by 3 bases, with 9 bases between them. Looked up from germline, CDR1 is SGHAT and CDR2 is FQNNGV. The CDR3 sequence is CASSLSNGYEQYF. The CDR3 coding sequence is TGTGCCAGCAGCTTGTCGAACGGCTACGAGCAGTACTTC. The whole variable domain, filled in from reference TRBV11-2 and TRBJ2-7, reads EAGVAQSPRYKIIEKRQSVAFWCNPISGHATLYWYQQILGQGPKLLIQFQNNGVVDDSQLPKDRFSAERLKGVDSTLKIQPAKLEDSAVYLCASSLSNGYEQYFGPGTRLTVT.

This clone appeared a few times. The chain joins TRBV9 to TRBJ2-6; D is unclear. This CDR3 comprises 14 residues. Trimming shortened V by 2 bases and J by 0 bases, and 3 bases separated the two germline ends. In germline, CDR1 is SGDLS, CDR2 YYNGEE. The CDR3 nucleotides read TGTGCCAGCAGCGTCTCCTCTGGGGCCAACGTCCTGACTTTC. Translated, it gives CASSVSSGANVLTF.

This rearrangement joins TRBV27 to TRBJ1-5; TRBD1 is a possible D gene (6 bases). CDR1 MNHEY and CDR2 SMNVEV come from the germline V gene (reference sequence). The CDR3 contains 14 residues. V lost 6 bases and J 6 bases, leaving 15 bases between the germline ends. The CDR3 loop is CASSPQGRSQPQHF. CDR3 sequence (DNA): TGTGCCAGCAGCCCACAGGGTAGGAGTCAGCCCCAGCATTTT.

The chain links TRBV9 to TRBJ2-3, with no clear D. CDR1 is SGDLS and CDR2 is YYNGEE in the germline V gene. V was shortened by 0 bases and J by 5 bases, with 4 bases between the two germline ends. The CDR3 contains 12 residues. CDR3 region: CASSVGGDTQYF. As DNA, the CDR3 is TGTGCCAGCAGCGTAGGGGGAGATACGCAGTATTTT.

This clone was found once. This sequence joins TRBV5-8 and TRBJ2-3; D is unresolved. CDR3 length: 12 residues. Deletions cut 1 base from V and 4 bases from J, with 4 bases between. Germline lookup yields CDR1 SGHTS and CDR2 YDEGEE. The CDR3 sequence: CASSLRADTQYF. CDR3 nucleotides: TGTGCCAGCAGCTTGCGGGCAGATACGCAGTATTTT.

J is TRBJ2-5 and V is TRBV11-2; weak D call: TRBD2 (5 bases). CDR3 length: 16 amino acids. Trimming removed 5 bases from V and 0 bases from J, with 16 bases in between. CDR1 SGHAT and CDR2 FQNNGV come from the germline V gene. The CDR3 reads CASSRFRGTNQETQYF. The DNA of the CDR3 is TGTGCCAGCAGCCGTTTCCGGGGAACAAACCAAGAGACCCAGTACTTC.

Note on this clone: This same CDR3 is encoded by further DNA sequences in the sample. CDR3 DNA sequence: TGCAGCGTTGACGCCGGAAACACCATATATTTT. Translating gives CSVDAGNTIYF. The gene calls are TRBV29-1 and TRBJ1-3; D is unresolved. There are 11 residues in the CDR3. Per germline, CDR1 SQVTM and CDR2 ANQGSEA. The V gene lost 3 bases and the J gene lost 4 bases, with 4 bases spanning the gap.

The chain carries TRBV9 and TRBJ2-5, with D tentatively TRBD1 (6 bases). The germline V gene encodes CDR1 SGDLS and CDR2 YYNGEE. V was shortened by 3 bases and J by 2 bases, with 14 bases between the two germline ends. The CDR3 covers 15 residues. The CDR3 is CASSDGQLAQETQYF. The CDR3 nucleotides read TGTGCCAGCAGCGACGGACAGTTAGCACAAGAGACCCAGTACTTC. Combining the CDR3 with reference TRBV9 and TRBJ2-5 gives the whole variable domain DSGVTQTPKHLITATGQRVTLRCSPRSGDLSVYWYQQSLDQGLQFLIQYYNGEERAKGNILERFSAQQFPDLHSELNLSSLELGDSALYFCASSDGQLAQETQYFGPGTRLLVL.

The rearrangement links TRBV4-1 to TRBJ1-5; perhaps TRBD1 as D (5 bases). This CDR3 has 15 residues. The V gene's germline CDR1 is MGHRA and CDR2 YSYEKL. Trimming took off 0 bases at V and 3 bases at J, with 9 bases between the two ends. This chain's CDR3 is CASSQDRRDNQPQHF. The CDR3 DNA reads TGCGCCAGCAGCCAAGATCGCAGGGACAATCAGCCCCAGCATTTT.

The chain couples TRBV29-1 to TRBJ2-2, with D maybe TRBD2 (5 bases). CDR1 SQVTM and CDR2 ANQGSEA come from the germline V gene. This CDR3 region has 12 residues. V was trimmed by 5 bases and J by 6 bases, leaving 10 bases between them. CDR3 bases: TGCAGCGTTTGGCTAGCCCCCGGGGAGCTGTTTTTT. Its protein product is CSVWLAPGELFF.

This CDR3 is CATSRDRGIRTDTQYF. The CDR3 DNA reads as TGTGCCACCAGCAGAGATCGGGGGATCCGCACAGATACGCAGTATTTT. This chain links TRBV15 with TRBJ2-3, with D tentatively TRBD2 (6 bases). Germline V gives CDR1 LNHNV, CDR2 YYDKDF (reference sequence). The CDR3 consists of 16 residues. The V gene lost 0 bases and the J gene lost 1 base, with 11 bases spanning the gap.

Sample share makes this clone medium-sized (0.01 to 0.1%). CDR3 in DNA: TGTGCCAGCCGGACAGGGGGTAGCAATCAGCCCCAGCATTTT. Translating it yields CASRTGGSNQPQHF. This chain uses TRBV27 with TRBJ1-5, with 10 bases aligning to TRBD1. CDR1 MNHEY and CDR2 SMNVEV come from the germline V gene (reference sequence). The CDR3 consists of 14 residues. With 8 bases clipped from V and 0 bases from J, the junction kept 1 base outside the gene matches.

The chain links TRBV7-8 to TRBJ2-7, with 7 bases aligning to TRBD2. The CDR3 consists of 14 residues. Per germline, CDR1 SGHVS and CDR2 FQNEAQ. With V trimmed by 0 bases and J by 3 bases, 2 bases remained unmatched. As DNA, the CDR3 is TGTGCCAGCAGCTTAGCGGCTAGCGGCTACGAGCAGTACTTC. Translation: CASSLAASGYEQYF.

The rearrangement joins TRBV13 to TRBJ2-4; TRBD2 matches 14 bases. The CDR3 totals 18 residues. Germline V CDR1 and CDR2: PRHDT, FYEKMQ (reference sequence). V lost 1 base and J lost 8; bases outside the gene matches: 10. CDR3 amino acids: CASSLEGGLAGVSYIQYF. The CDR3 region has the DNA TGTGCCAGCAGCTTAGAAGGGGGACTAGCGGGAGTCTCATACATTCAGTACTTC.